This T cell receptor (beta chain) emerged from a study of cytomegalovirus exposure and HLA in healthy donors. At the level of the study: The roughly 110 validation repertoires used the same platform as the roughly 610 first-cohort repertoires, a later analysis reported.

The length of the CDR3 is 19 residues. As to this clone: Its antigen is unidentified.

A roughly 120-subject validation cohort, separate from the 666-subject first cohort, supplied the donors. Study findings and constraints: Listed as cytomegalovirus-associated were 150 to 200 TCR beta chains. Researchers reported that a few CMV-associated chains were confirmed in vitro as CMV antigen-specific.

Sequencing was performed with immunoSEQ multiplex PCR; in TCRdb, only in-frame clones are kept and a portion is missing. Found here are approximately 41,000 clones, 90% to 95% of them singletons; the top ten hold approximately 3.2%. J is TRBJ2-3 and V is TRBV1; TRBD2 was called by the table and not checked on the DNA. TRBV1 is shown as a pseudogene. This receptor was identified in a man younger than 30 in good health and CMV-seronegative. Material for sequencing was PBMCs. CDR3: CTSSHRLVNSGSPTDTQYF. The DNA for the CDR3 is TGCACCAGCAGCCATCGTTTAGTCAATAGCGGGAGCCCCACAGATACGCAGTATTTT.